This passage covers 19 T cell receptor beta chains from one sample sequenced in a study of blood T cell repertoires in COVID-19. The data were produced by immunoSEQ multiplex PCR, yet TCRdb's version contains in-frame clones alone and is incomplete. The table has approximately 390,000 clones, around 90% seen once. The material sequenced was PBMCs or T cells enriched from blood (not recorded which). The receptors come from a woman between 40 and 55 years old with acute COVID-19.

The genes are TRBV7-9 and TRBJ2-5; TRBD1 matches at 8 bases. The germline gives CDR1 SEHNR, CDR2 FQNEAQ (reference sequence). The CDR3 loop spans 15 amino acids. With V trimmed by 0 bases and J by 2 bases, 2 bases remained unmatched. This chain's CDR3 is CASSLARGHQETQYF. CDR3 DNA sequence: TGTGCCAGCAGCTTAGCCAGGGGGCATCAAGAGACCCAGTACTTC.

V and J are TRBV18 and TRBJ1-2, with TRBD1 identical over 9 bases. Germline V gene lookup returns CDR1 KGHSH and CDR2 LQKENI. Unmatched junction bases numbered 5, after V lost 6 bases and J lost 6 bases. The length of the CDR3 is 13 residues. CDR3 in amino acids: CASSQGTGNGYTF. The CDR3 nucleotides read TGTGCCAGCTCCCAGGGGACAGGGAATGGCTACACCTTC.

The chain carries TRBV19 and TRBJ1-6; the match to TRBD1 covers 7 bases. CDR3 length: 16 amino acids. V trimming: 6 bases; J trimming: 10 bases; junction bases outside the gene matches: 15. The V gene's germline CDR1 is LNHDA and CDR2 SQIVND (reference sequence). The CDR3 protein is CASSRFDETGYSPLHF. CDR3 sequence (DNA): TGTGCCAGTAGCAGGTTTGATGAGACAGGGTACTCACCCCTCCACTTT.

This CDR3 is CASSGQGLYEQYF. The CDR3 nucleotides read TGTGCCAGCTCCGGCCAGGGCCTCTACGAGCAGTACTTC. The V call is TRBV18, the J call TRBJ2-7, with a tentative D call TRBD1 (5 bases). This CDR3 contains 13 residues. V was trimmed by 6 bases and J by 3 bases, leaving 12 bases between them. CDR1 is KGHSH, CDR2 LQKENI, per germline.

J is TRBJ1-5 and V is TRBV19; 8 nucleotides align to TRBD1. CDR1 is LNHDA, CDR2 SQIVND, per germline (reference sequence). After removal of 4 bases from V and 9 bases from J, the junction contained 8 bases not matched to a gene. This CDR3 spans 14 amino acids. CDR3 nucleotides: TGTGCCAGTAGTAATGGACAGGGCGTAGGGCCCCAGCATTTT. It encodes CASSNGQGVGPQHF.

The chain joins TRBV28 to TRBJ2-1, with 9 positions matching TRBD2. The ends lost 6 bases at V and 6 bases at J; junction bases unmatched: 6. Germline V gene lookup returns CDR1 MDHEN and CDR2 SYDVKM. The length of the CDR3 is 14 residues. The CDR3, as DNA: TGTGCCAGCAGCACACGGCGGGGGGGCAATGAGCAGTTCTTC. Its protein is CASSTRRGGNEQFF.

The chain has TRBV2 and TRBJ1-5, with TRBD1 matching 9 bases. In germline, CDR1 is SNHLY, CDR2 FYNNEI. V trimming: 3 bases; J trimming: 6 bases; junction bases outside the gene matches: 6. The CDR3 is 15 residues long. The CDR3 DNA reads as TGTGCCAGCAGTGAGGACAGGGGCCCTAGTCAGCCCCAGCATTTT. Its translation is CASSEDRGPSQPQHF.

V and J are TRBV5-3 and TRBJ2-1; 14 nucleotides agree with TRBD2. TRBV5-3 is marked as an open reading frame, function uncertain. The CDR3 extends over 16 amino acids. V lost 3 bases and J lost 11; bases outside the gene matches: 10. Written as DNA, the CDR3 is TGTGCCAGAAGCTCTAGTAAGGGACTAGCGGGGGAAAAGCAGTTCTTC. This codes for CARSSSKGLAGEKQFF.

V gene TRBV24-1 combines with J gene TRBJ2-3; 7 bases fit TRBD1. The CDR3 spans 14 residues. Germline V gene lookup returns CDR1 KGHDR and CDR2 SFDVKD. Trimming cost V 5 bases and J 5 bases; bases outside gene matches: 6. CDR3 in DNA: TGTGCCACCAGTGCTAAGGGGGCGGGAGATACGCAGTATTTT. This gives the protein CATSAKGAGDTQYF.

The V call is TRBV15, the J call TRBJ1-5, with 8 bases identical to TRBD1. The CDR3 is 15 residues long. Trimming cost V 6 bases and J 1 base; bases outside gene matches: 5. Looked up from germline, CDR1 is LNHNV and CDR2 is YYDKDF (reference sequence). The CDR3 nucleotides are TGTGCCACCAGGCAGGGGGCACAGAGCAATCAGCCCCAGCATTTT. Residues: CATRQGAQSNQPQHF.

The chain employs TRBV11-2 and TRBJ2-7, with 8 nucleotides matching TRBD1. Looked up from germline, CDR1 is SGHAT and CDR2 is FQNNGV. The V gene end was trimmed by 1 base and the J gene end by 4 bases; junction bases not matched to a gene: 6. This CDR3 has 15 residues. CDR3 DNA sequence: TGTGCCAGCAGCTTAGTGTCAGGACAGGGTTACGAGCAGTACTTC. It translates to CASSLVSGQGYEQYF.

This chain uses TRBV19 with TRBJ2-6; possible D gene TRBD2, 6 bases. Trimming left V 3 bases short and J 0 bases short, with 15 bases between. From germline, CDR1 is LNHDA and CDR2 SQIVND (reference sequence). The CDR3 is 18 amino acids. Here the CDR3 reads CASSIRDSRTSGANVLTF. In DNA form, the CDR3 reads TGTGCCAGTAGTATCCGGGACTCCAGGACCTCTGGGGCCAACGTCCTGACTTTC.

This clone was seen a handful of times. The V call is TRBV7-9, the J call TRBJ1-1; 10 nucleotides agree with TRBD1. The CDR3 runs 15 residues. Trimming took 3 bases from V and 1 from J; bases not matched to a gene: 2. Germline V gene data show CDR1 as SEHNR and CDR2 as FQNEAQ (reference sequence). The CDR3 here is CASSFGDRGNTEAFF. The CDR3 DNA sequence: TGTGCCAGCAGCTTCGGGGACAGGGGGAACACTGAAGCTTTCTTT.

The chain links TRBV18 to TRBJ1-1; tentative D call: TRBD1 (6 bases). CDR3 length: 13 residues. The V end was cut by 6 bases, the J end by 6 bases, with 14 bases between. Germline CDR1 reads KGHSH; CDR2 reads LQKENI. The CDR3 nucleotides are TGTGCCAGCTCCCCCCAGGGGATCGCTGAAGCTTTCTTT. Protein: CASSPQGIAEAFF.

V is TRBV2 and J is TRBJ2-5; TRBD2 aligns across 8 bases. J was trimmed by 1 base and V by 7 bases; bases with no gene match: 5. The CDR3 length is 14 residues. Germline V lookup: CDR1 SNHLY, CDR2 FYNNEI. This CDR3 reads CASKGGGTQETQYF. CDR3 DNA sequence: TGTGCCAGCAAAGGCGGGGGGACCCAAGAGACCCAGTACTTC.

The chain carries TRBV7-2 and TRBJ1-4, with D uncertain. V lost 8 bases to trimming and J lost 3 bases, with 10 bases between them. The CDR3 totals 13 residues. CDR1 and CDR2 from the germline V gene are SGHTA and FQGNSA. The CDR3: CASSGGPNEKLFF. CDR3 nucleotides: TGTGCCAGCTCGGGCGGGCCTAATGAAAAACTGTTTTTT.

The CDR3 nucleotides read TGTGCCAGCAGCTCCATCGAGTACACTGAAGCTTTCTTT. Amino acids: CASSSIEYTEAFF. The chain uses TRBV9 and TRBJ1-1, with no clear D. V was trimmed by 4 bases and J by 3 bases, leaving 10 bases between them. The CDR3 has 13 residues. Germline V CDR1 and CDR2: SGDLS, YYNGEE.

The chain joins TRBV30 to TRBJ1-2, with 8 bases that match TRBD1. J gave up 3 bases and V 5 bases, and 17 bases lay outside the gene matches. Germline-derived CDR1 and CDR2 are GTSNPN and SVGIG (reference sequence). The CDR3 runs 17 residues. CDR3 bases: TGTGCCTGGTTTAGTGATTTGGACAGGGCGGTGCACTATGGCTACACCTTC. This sequence encodes CAWFSDLDRAVHYGYTF.

The rearrangement joins TRBV9 to TRBJ1-6, with 8 bases identical to TRBD1. This CDR3 spans 16 amino acids. Trimming cost V 0 bases and J 14 bases; bases outside gene matches: 13. Germline V gene lookup returns CDR1 SGDLS and CDR2 YYNGEE. CDR3 protein: CASSVAEGQARAALHF. CDR3 DNA: TGTGCCAGCAGCGTAGCTGAGGGACAGGCACGGGCGGCCCTCCACTTT.